Following are 15 T cell receptor beta chains from one sample sequenced in a study of blood T cell repertoires in COVID-19 (dated by TCRdb to about 2020). Libraries were made using the immunoSEQ multiplex PCR assay. TCRdb re-hosts the immuneACCESS table, in-frame sequences only. Its copies lack some clones; in the studies checked, an unresolved V gene accounts for under half of them, and the cause for the rest is not known. Across this sample there are under 75,000 clones, with about three quarters seen only once. Around 14% of the sample belongs to the ten largest clones. The sequencing input was peripheral blood. These receptors were taken from a man older than 75 with acute or convalescent COVID-19.

This chain joins TRBV7-8 and TRBJ2-1; TRBD2 matches 13 bases. This CDR3 region has 17 residues. V shed 4 bases, J shed 7 bases, and the junction held 10 bases outside the gene matches. Germline assignment: CDR1 SGHVS and CDR2 FQNEAQ. Here the CDR3 reads CASSSRTSGSGINEQFF. CDR3 in DNA: TGTGCCAGCAGCTCCCGGACTAGCGGGAGTGGGATAAATGAGCAGTTCTTC.

The chain couples TRBV7-2 to TRBJ2-3; 9 bases are shared with TRBD2. V lost 2 bases and J lost 5; bases outside the gene matches: 8. CDR3 length equals 16 residues. CDR1 and CDR2 (germline): SGHTA, FQGNSA. In DNA form, the CDR3 reads TGTGCCAGCAGCTTAAAGTTGTCTAGCGGGATAGATACGCAGTATTTT. Encoded protein: CASSLKLSSGIDTQYF.

The chain couples TRBV6-5 to TRBJ2-2; tentatively, D is TRBD2 (5 bases). CDR1 and CDR2 from the germline V gene are MNHEY and SVGAGI. V lost 5 bases to trimming and J lost 5 bases, with 6 bases between them. The CDR3 has 12 residues. The CDR3 reads CASSPGTGELFF. CDR3 bases: TGTGCCAGCAGTCCGGGAACCGGGGAGCTGTTTTTT.

The rearrangement joins TRBV30 to TRBJ1-1; D perhaps matches TRBD1 (6 bases). The V end lost 3 bases, the J end lost 2 bases, and 22 bases lay between the germline ends. The CDR3 consists of 17 residues. Germline V gene lookup returns CDR1 GTSNPN and CDR2 SVGIG (reference sequence). CDR3 sequence reads: CAWRGSLGTGQNTEAFF. For the CDR3, the DNA is TGTGCCTGGAGGGGGTCCTTGGGCACAGGGCAAAACACTGAAGCTTTCTTT.

V and J are TRBV7-2 and TRBJ1-3, with 8 bases matching TRBD1. The CDR3 spans 15 residues. Germline CDR1 SGHTA, CDR2 FQGNSA. The trim removed 5 bases at V and 2 bases at J, leaving 5 bases unmatched. CDR3 nucleotides: TGTGCCAGCAGCCGCCGGACAGGGACTGGAAACACCATATATTTT. Translated: CASSRRTGTGNTIYF.

The chain joins TRBV11-3 to TRBJ2-5, with a tentative D call TRBD2 (5 bases). The length of the CDR3 is 13 residues. The germline gives CDR1 SGHNT, CDR2 YENEEA. V was trimmed by 5 bases and J by 5 bases, leaving 12 bases between them. The CDR3 DNA follows: TGTGCCAGCAGCCGAGACGGGGAGGAGACCCAGTACTTC. It codes for CASSRDGEETQYF.

This chain links TRBV7-2 with TRBJ2-2; tentatively, D is TRBD2 (5 bases). Germline CDR1 SGHTA, CDR2 FQGNSA. Trimming left V 1 base short and J 0 bases short, with 9 bases between. The CDR3 is 16 amino acids. The CDR3 bases are TGTGCCAGCAGCTTAGTTAGCGCCGCGAACACCGGGGAGCTGTTTTTT. It is translated as CASSLVSAANTGELFF.

This clone appeared a single time. J is TRBJ2-7 and V is TRBV9, with D maybe TRBD2 (6 bases). V lost 0 bases, J lost 6 bases, and 19 bases lay in between. Germline V lookup: CDR1 SGDLS, CDR2 YYNGEE. The CDR3 consists of 16 residues. CDR3 sequence (DNA): TGTGCCAGCAGCGTAGGGGGCGGGGCCTTCCGAGGCGAGCAGTACTTC. This translates into CASSVGGGAFRGEQYF.

This chain connects TRBV19 to TRBJ2-3, with D maybe TRBD2 (5 bases). CDR3 length: 14 amino acids. Trimming pared 3 bases from V and 3 bases from J, leaving 10 bases between. Germline CDR1 LNHDA, CDR2 SQIVND (reference sequence). Here the CDR3 DNA reads TGTGCCAGTAGTATCTTTGGGAGAACAGATACGCAGTATTTT. Translating gives CASSIFGRTDTQYF.

The chain joins TRBV4-1 to TRBJ2-7; TRBD1 agrees at 7 bases. The CDR3 covers 15 residues. The V gene's germline CDR1 is MGHRA and CDR2 YSYEKL. The V gene end was trimmed by 2 bases and the J gene end by 0 bases; junction bases not matched to a gene: 4. The DNA for the CDR3 is TGCGCCAGCAGCCAAAGACAGGGAAGCTCCTACGAGCAGTACTTC. The encoded protein is CASSQRQGSSYEQYF.

The table lists this clone with a few counts. The chain joins TRBV13 to TRBJ1-3; 8 bases agree with TRBD1. This CDR3 region has 15 residues. The J segment lost 4 bases and the V segment lost 2 bases, leaving 4 bases of the junction unmatched. Germline CDR1 reads PRHDT; CDR2 reads FYEKMQ (reference sequence). CDR3 amino acids: CASSLFSGGGNTIYF. CDR3 in DNA: TGTGCCAGCAGCTTATTTTCAGGGGGCGGAAACACCATATATTTT.

V is TRBV24-1 and J is TRBJ2-1; 10 bases are shared with TRBD2. With V trimmed by 3 bases and J by 9 bases, 10 bases remained unmatched. Germline V CDR1 and CDR2: KGHDR, SFDVKD. CDR3 length equals 16 residues. CDR3 bases: TGTGCCACCAGTGATCGGACTAGCGGACCTAGTGGTGAGCAGTTCTTC. It is translated as CATSDRTSGPSGEQFF.

Here the CDR3 DNA reads TGTGCCAGCAGTACCCCCGGACTAGCGGGATGGGAGCAGTTCTTC. Protein sequence: CASSTPGLAGWEQFF. The V and J genes are TRBV6-5 and TRBJ2-1; the match to TRBD2 covers 12 bases. CDR3 length: 15 amino acids. With V trimmed by 5 bases and J by 10 bases, 9 bases remained unmatched. Germline lookup yields CDR1 MNHEY and CDR2 SVGAGI.

The table lists this clone with a few counts. The chain has TRBV27 and TRBJ1-6, with TRBD1 identical over 7 bases. Germline V gene data show CDR1 as MNHEY and CDR2 as SMNVEV (reference sequence). V shed 2 bases, J shed 7 bases, and the junction held 8 bases outside the gene matches. The CDR3 is 16 residues long. The CDR3 loop reads CASSLNPGGLNSPLHF. DNA for the CDR3: TGTGCCAGCAGTTTAAATCCAGGGGGATTGAATTCACCCCTCCACTTT.

This clone was picked up one time. The V and J genes are TRBV7-9 and TRBJ2-3; TRBD1 matches at 10 bases. From germline, CDR1 is SEHNR and CDR2 FQNEAQ (reference sequence). V shed 5 bases and J 4 bases; nucleotides not matched to a gene: 3. This CDR3 has 14 residues. The CDR3 DNA reads as TGTGCCAGCAGCCTGGGGACAGGGGCAGATACGCAGTATTTT. This gives the protein CASSLGTGADTQYF. Full variable domain (missing parts from reference TRBV7-9 and TRBJ2-3): DTGVSQNPRHKITKRGQNVTFRCDPISEHNRLYWYRQTLGQGPEFLTYFQNEAQLEKSRLLSDRFSAERPKGSFSTLEIQRTEQGDSAMYLCASSLGTGADTQYFGPGTRLTVL.